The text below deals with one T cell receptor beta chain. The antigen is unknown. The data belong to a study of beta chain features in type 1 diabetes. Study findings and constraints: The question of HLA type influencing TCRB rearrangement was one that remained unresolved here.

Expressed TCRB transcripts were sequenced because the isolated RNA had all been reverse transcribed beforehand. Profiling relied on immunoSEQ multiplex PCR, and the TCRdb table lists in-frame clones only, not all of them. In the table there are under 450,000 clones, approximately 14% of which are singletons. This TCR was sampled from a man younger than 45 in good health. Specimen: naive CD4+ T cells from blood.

CDR3 bases: TGTGCCAGTAGTATCACTGAGTCCCCCAGGGGCGGCTACACCTTC. This gives the protein CASSITESPRGGYTF. This chain connects TRBV19 to TRBJ1-2, with D possibly TRBD1 on 6 matching bases. V lost 3 bases and J 8 bases, leaving 19 bases between the germline ends. The CDR3 is 15 amino acids. CDR1 and CDR2 from the germline V gene are LNHDA and SQIVND (reference sequence).